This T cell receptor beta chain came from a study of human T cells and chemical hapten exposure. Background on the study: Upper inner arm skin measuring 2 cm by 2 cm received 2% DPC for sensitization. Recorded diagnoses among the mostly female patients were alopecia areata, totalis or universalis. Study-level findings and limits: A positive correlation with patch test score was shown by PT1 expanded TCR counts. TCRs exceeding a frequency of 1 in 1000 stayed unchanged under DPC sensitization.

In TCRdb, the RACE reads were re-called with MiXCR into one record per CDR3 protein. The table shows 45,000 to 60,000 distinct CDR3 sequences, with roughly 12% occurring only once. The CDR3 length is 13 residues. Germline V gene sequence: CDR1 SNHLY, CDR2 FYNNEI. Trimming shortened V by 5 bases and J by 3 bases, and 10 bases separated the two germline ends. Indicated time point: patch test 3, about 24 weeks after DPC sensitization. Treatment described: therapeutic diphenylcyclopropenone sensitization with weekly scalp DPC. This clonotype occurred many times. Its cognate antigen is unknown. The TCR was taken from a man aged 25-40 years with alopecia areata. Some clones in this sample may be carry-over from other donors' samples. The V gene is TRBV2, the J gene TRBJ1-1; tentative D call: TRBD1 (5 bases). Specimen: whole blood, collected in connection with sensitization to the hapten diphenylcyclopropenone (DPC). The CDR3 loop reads CASSPGTYTEAFF. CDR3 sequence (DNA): TGTGCCAGCAGTCCTGGGACTTACACTGAAGCTTTCTTT.